The present T cell receptor beta chain was sequenced within a study of blood T cells in healthy people across ages. Whole-study findings and limits: As age increased, TCR beta diversity per million T cells fell in a roughly linear fashion.

Through a sample-barcoded 5' primer and a J-beta primer mix, a second PCR was run for roughly 7 to 11 cycles. Each CDR3 protein is one row after TCRdb ran MiXCR on the 5' RACE reads. The data hold approximately 1.5 million distinct CDR3 sequences, with about 45% observed a single time. From germline, CDR1 is SNHLY and CDR2 FYNNEI. The CDR3 totals 12 residues. V was pared by 7 bases and J by 7 bases, with 10 bases between. This clonotype was recorded a few times. Its antigen is not identified. The origin of this receptor is a woman aged 18 to 35 in good health. The V call is TRBV2, the J call TRBJ1-4, with D maybe TRBD1 (5 bases). Sample: blood. Written as DNA, the CDR3 is TGTGCCAGCAACTCGGGGACTGAAAAACTGTTTTTT. Protein sequence: CASNSGTEKLFF. The variable domain in full, completed from reference TRBV2 and TRBJ1-4, reads EPEVTQTPSHQVTQMGQEVILRCVPISNHLYFYWYRQILGQKVEFLVSFYNNEISEKSEIFDDQFSVERPDGSNFTLKIRSTKLEDSAMYFCASNSGTEKLFFGSGTQLSVL.